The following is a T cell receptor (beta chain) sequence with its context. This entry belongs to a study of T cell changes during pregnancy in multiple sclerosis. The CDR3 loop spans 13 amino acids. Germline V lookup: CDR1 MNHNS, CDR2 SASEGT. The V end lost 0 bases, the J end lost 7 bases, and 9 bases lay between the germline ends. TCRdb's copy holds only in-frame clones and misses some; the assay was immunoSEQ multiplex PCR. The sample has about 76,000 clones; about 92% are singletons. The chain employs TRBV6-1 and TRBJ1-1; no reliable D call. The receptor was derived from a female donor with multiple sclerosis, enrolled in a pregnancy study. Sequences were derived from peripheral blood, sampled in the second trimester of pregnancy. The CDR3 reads CASSEAEQYEAFF. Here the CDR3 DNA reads TGTGCCAGCAGTGAAGCGGAACAGTATGAAGCTTTCTTT.